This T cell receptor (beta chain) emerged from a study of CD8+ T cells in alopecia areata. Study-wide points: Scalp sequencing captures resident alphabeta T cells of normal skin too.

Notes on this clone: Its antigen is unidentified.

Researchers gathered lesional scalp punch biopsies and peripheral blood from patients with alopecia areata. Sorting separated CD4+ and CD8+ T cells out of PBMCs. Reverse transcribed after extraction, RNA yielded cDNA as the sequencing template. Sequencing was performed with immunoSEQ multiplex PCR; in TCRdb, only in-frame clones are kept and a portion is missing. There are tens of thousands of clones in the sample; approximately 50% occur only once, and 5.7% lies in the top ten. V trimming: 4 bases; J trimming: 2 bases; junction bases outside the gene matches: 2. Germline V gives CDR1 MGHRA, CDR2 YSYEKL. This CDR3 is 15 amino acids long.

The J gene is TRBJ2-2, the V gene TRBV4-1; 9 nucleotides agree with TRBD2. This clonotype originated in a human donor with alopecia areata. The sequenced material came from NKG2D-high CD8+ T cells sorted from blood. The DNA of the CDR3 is TGCGCCAGCAGCCCGGGACTAGCTAACACCGGGGAGCTGTTTTTT. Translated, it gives CASSPGLANTGELFF.